This note documents a single TCR delta chain sequence. A much larger clone differs by one base, so this may be a read error. Germline CDR1 GEAIGNYY, CDR2 EKD. CDR3 size: 22 residues. This sample was taken from a study of gamma-delta chains in newborns, infants, children. Study in general: Microbial exposure reportedly drives polyclonal innate γδ T cell expansion after birth.

TCRdb reanalysed the reads via CATT. The sample lists thousands of delta-chain clones; around 1.6% were seen once. This sequence originates from a child who was a newborn, infant or young child, either healthy, febrile or measles-vaccinated (not recorded which). What was sequenced was blood. The chain joins TRDV2 to TRDJ3; 9 nucleotides agree with TRDD3. Here the CDR3 DNA reads TGTGCCTGTGGCACCGTCCGGGGATACGGTCTGCACAGCTCCTGGGACACCCGACAGATGTTTTTC. Residues: CACGTVRGYGLHSSWDTRQMFF.